These T cell receptor beta chains were read from a single sample in a study of cytomegalovirus exposure and HLA in healthy donors. Profiled with immunoSEQ multiplex PCR; TCRdb holds only in-frame clones, not every one. The sample consists of 100,000 or so clones, about 86% of them appearing once. The sample consisted of PBMCs. The receptors were sampled from a woman younger than 35 in good health and CMV-seropositive. The CDR3 runs from the conserved cysteine through the conserved F or W. Each record gives: V gene, J gene, CDR3 protein.

v_gene: TRBV5-6
j_gene: TRBJ2-5
CDR3aa: CASSTTGGDETQYF

v_gene: TRBV6-6
j_gene: TRBJ1-1
CDR3aa: CASSYRSVNEAFF

v_gene: TRBV6-5
j_gene: TRBJ1-2
CDR3aa: CASSYGRDGYTF

v_gene: TRBV13
j_gene: TRBJ2-2
CDR3aa: CASSLGLRTGELFF

v_gene: TRBV2
j_gene: TRBJ1-2
CDR3aa: CASSSSLYGYTF

v_gene: TRBV4-2
j_gene: TRBJ1-1
CDR3aa: CASSQDGGRGIEAFF

v_gene: TRBV18
j_gene: TRBJ2-7
CDR3aa: CASSHGRTGGSYEQYF

v_gene: TRBV27
j_gene: TRBJ1-2
CDR3aa: CATAGQGSYGYTF

v_gene: TRBV5-1
j_gene: TRBJ1-4
CDR3aa: CASSLDGGRTNEKLFF

v_gene: TRBV19
j_gene: TRBJ2-2
CDR3aa: CASSSGRAWNTGELFF

v_gene: TRBV10-3
j_gene: TRBJ1-5
CDR3aa: CAISDRTTVGQPQHF

v_gene: TRBV19
j_gene: TRBJ2-1
CDR3aa: CASSIWQDSYNEQFF

v_gene: TRBV5-4
j_gene: TRBJ1-3
CDR3aa: CASSSGGRENTIYF

v_gene: TRBV2
j_gene: TRBJ1-5
CDR3aa: CASKPPGHPNQPQHF

v_gene: TRBV6-4
j_gene: TRBJ2-4
CDR3aa: CASSEAAGGPDIQYF

v_gene: TRBV5-1
j_gene: TRBJ2-3
CDR3aa: CASSLAGTDTQYF

v_gene: TRBV28
j_gene: TRBJ1-2
CDR3aa: CASSLQYGYTF

v_gene: TRBV2
j_gene: TRBJ2-7
CDR3aa: CAISSGRNVGEQYF

v_gene: TRBV18
j_gene: TRBJ2-7
CDR3aa: CASSPAAGTSSYEQYF

v_gene: TRBV28
j_gene: TRBJ1-2
CDR3aa: CASTSLRGGGYTF

v_gene: TRBV5-1
j_gene: TRBJ1-1
CDR3aa: CASAGLANTEAFF

v_gene: TRBV5-1
j_gene: TRBJ2-1
CDR3aa: CASSDRGSSTLTYYNEQFF

v_gene: TRBV5-6
j_gene: TRBJ2-7
CDR3aa: CASSRGVVDTHYEQYF

v_gene: TRBV27
j_gene: TRBJ2-2
CDR3aa: CASSSVALSGELFF

v_gene: TRBV11-2
j_gene: TRBJ1-5
CDR3aa: CASSYRDNQPQHF

v_gene: TRBV5-6
j_gene: TRBJ2-7
CDR3aa: CASSPRGTSYEQYF

v_gene: TRBV18
j_gene: TRBJ1-2
CDR3aa: CASSPQGNYGYTF

v_gene: TRBV19
j_gene: TRBJ1-4
CDR3aa: CASSRVNEKLFF

v_gene: TRBV7-9
j_gene: TRBJ1-2
CDR3aa: CASSLPPQDPRTF

v_gene: TRBV19
j_gene: TRBJ2-2
CDR3aa: CASRQLQGLWTGELFF

v_gene: TRBV7-8
j_gene: TRBJ2-3
CDR3aa: CASSLAGTSGGYTQYF

v_gene: TRBV2
j_gene: TRBJ1-3
CDR3aa: CASSGGTGVTGNTIYF

v_gene: TRBV6-1
j_gene: TRBJ1-4
CDR3aa: CASSEMTGKNEKLFF

v_gene: TRBV5-1
j_gene: TRBJ2-5
CDR3aa: CASSLTTNPGETQYF